This T cell receptor (beta chain) was sequenced during a study of T cell repertoires in breast cancer (dated by TCRdb to the mid-2010s). Context from the whole study: Tumors, lymph nodes and peripheral blood lymphocytes from breast cancer patients, as well as peripheral blood from healthy control donors, were profiled. ER+/PR+ status was present in the majority of the 20 or so patient tumors that were analyzed for shared TCRs. The controls were nine healthy donors whose age range was similar to that of the patients. On average, sequencing produced about 500,000 sequences per sample and around 10 reads per input cell. Because breast cancer has a low mutational burden and rarely has common mutations, the study reasoned that TCRs shared between breast cancer patients would target shared antigens. Tumors and tumor-involved lymph nodes were minced and digested with Liberase and DNase, then filtered through 70-um and 40-um filters. Blood samples were separated by Ficoll, whereas tumor-free lymph nodes were processed without any enzymatic digestion. What the study reported, not specific to this receptor: Emulsion RT-PCR was considered qualitative rather than quantitative, because transcript abundance and primer differences skewed the recovery of clones. Shared TCRs showed TRBV7 predominance, possibly reflecting tumor recognition or mispriming bias from eight TRBV7 primers. Shared TCRs were encoded by various nucleotide sequences, which suggests selection and expansion based on antigen. Some 17 TCR pairs were shared across seven or more patient tumors and were rarely found in control blood, which suggests possible tumor specificity. About fourfold more TCRs were shared with matched tumor repertoires by tumor-involved sentinel lymph nodes than by tumor-free nodes (7.7% versus 2%). Genuine antitumor clones may have been missed because singleton TCRs were discarded and only part of each tumor was sampled.

To analyze paired alpha-beta TCRs of CD8+ T cells, the researchers used an expanded emulsion RT-PCR method with primers covering all TCR V genes. Before emulsion RT-PCR, CD8+ T cells were isolated using a CD8 positive selection kit and then incubated overnight in about 10 IU/mL IL-2. Library construction relied on emulsion pairing. Unpaired genes were suppressed by a second nested PCR containing blocking oligos, after which a third nested PCR added Illumina adaptors and barcodes. Between about 4,500 and 270,000 T cells, along with C-region, Stepout and V-region primers, were included in each emulsion RT-PCR master mix. The Micellula Emulsion and Purification Kit was used to generate emulsions, and Qiagen OneStep RT-PCR reagents were used for RT-PCR. Pooled libraries were sequenced with paired-end 2 x 250 reads on an Illumina MiSeq. Per the authors' processing: Read pairs were joined in Galaxy and clipped at the engineered overlap into separate alpha and beta files; unclipped reads were discarded. Alpha-beta pairs were assigned using CompleteTCR, a MiTCR-based pipeline in which chains sharing read cluster identifiers are linked by an R script. TCR sequences observed only once, about 1-3.1%, were removed as potential sequencing errors. The public reads were quality trimmed at Q25 with fastp and then assembled into clones with MiXCR by TCRdb, keeping productive beta chains. Each entry is one CDR3 protein sequence, shown with its most common DNA and genes. TCRdb's processing, not the authors' own work, is the source of the V and J calls. This sample comprises just under 4,500 distinct CDR3 sequences, about 35% of them detected only once. The ten largest account for more than 30% of the sample.

Turning to this clonotype: What this receptor recognizes is not known. Per-nucleotide qualities are absent, and no much larger clonotype sits a single base away.

CDR1 LGHNA and CDR2 YNFKEQ are derived from the germline V gene. The CDR3 sequence holds 13 residues, the cysteine and phenylalanine included. Only CDR3 DNA remains: 39 bases, in frame from the first base. V and J are truncated by 1 base and 3 bases respectively, leaving an intervening sequence of 6 bases. The sequencing sample was made of CD8+ T cells. Rearrangement joined TRBV4-2 to TRBJ2-5; confidence is insufficient to name the D gene. This TCR was sampled from a pool of human donors with breast cancer or a healthy control (not recorded which). The CDR3 in this case is CASSQALKETQYF. The nucleotide sequence reads as follows: TGTGCCAGCAGCCAAGCCTTAAAAGAGACCCAGTACTTC.